The text below deals with one TCR beta chain. Its target antigen remains unknown. Per-base quality was not reported, and no clone a single base away is much larger than it. TCRbeta CDR3 regions were amplified from genomic DNA by means of the immunoSEQ Assay, a bias-controlled multiplex PCR. Turning to the authors' computational methods: Nucleated cell counts per sample were estimated from amplification of reference gene primers within the assay. To quantify the absolute abundance of each unique TCRbeta CDR3 rearrangement, sequence reads were collapsed and filtered. Productive Simpson clonality was computed per sample as the square root of Simpson's diversity index over productive rearrangements. Held by TCRdb, this immuneACCESS table contains in-frame sequences only and omits some clones. Under half of the omission traces to an unresolved V gene where checked; the cause of the rest is unknown. That table gives V, J and clone size, and the DNA gave D and trimming. Across this sample there are hundreds of thousands of clones, with approximately 90% seen only once. The top ten constitute 4.1% of the sample.

In the prospective study, participants were 18 to 89 years old, resided in approximately 22 geographic areas of the United States, and were enrolled through a virtual design. In the prospective study, cohorts were assigned on the basis of participant-reported clinical history obtained from a screening survey and a study questionnaire. Recovered participants in ImmuneRACE Cohort 3 were defined as having two consecutive negative NP/OP PCR tests, clearance from a healthcare professional, or resolution of symptoms. Each participant in the prospective study had whole blood, serum and a nasopharyngeal or oropharyngeal swab collected by mobile phlebotomists. Additional blood draws and questionnaires over an approximately two-month period could optionally be provided by prospective study participants. Blood samples from the prospective study were shipped frozen or at room temperature prior to DNA extraction.

This sample stems from a study of blood T cell repertoires in COVID-19 (dated by TCRdb to 2020 to 2021). Regarding the study in general: Samples covering the acute and convalescent phases of COVID-19 were provided by collaborators in the United States, Italy and Spain. The prospective study material was composed of cDNA or gDNA derived from T cells, B-cell-depleted T cells, or PBMCs. The samples were drawn from two sources: the first 160 participants of the ongoing ImmuneRACE study, and some 1,300 subjects contributed by 6 global collaborators. The repertoires were released in a freely available public database intended as a resource for research on the immune response to SARS-CoV-2. Subjects who had been exposed to COVID-19, were actively infected with it, or had recovered from it provided the deeply sampled blood TCRbeta repertoires that made up the dataset. Where HLA class I and class II types were available, the types were taken from metadata supplied by the sample provider, not from assay-based typing. Sample metadata almost always included a de-identified subject ID, COVID-19 status, age in years and sex.

Summary of the overall study and its limitations: The quantity of clinical and demographic metadata differed by source and by participant and was supplied without curation.

Input material: PBMCs or T cells enriched from blood (not recorded which). The clonotype originates from a woman between 25 and 40 years old who had recovered from COVID-19.

The CDR3 protein sequence reads: CASSVRGQDYEQYF. The base sequence is TGTGCCAGCAGCGTCAGGGGACAGGACTACGAGCAGTACTTC. The sequence links TRBV9 to TRBJ2-7, with 8 bases in between that match TRBD1. The CDR3 runs 14 residues from the cysteine to the phenylalanine. Just the 42-base CDR3 DNA is kept, in frame starting at base 1. The germline V and J ends show losses of 2 bases and 3 bases respectively, and no gene match explains 4 bases of the junction. CDR1 is given as SGDLS and CDR2 as YYNGEE, both from the germline V gene.